The 11 T cell receptor beta chains below were found in one sample sequenced in a study of T cell responses to AZD1222 COVID-19 vaccine. TCRdb's copy holds only in-frame clones and misses some; the assay was immunoSEQ multiplex PCR. The sample records roughly 180,000 clones, around 92% being singletons. Sequencing used peripheral blood, obtained 28 days after the second AZD1222 dose. The origin of the receptors is an adult who received the AZD1222 COVID-19 vaccine.

This rearrangement joins TRBV10-3 to TRBJ2-7; no firm D call. The CDR3 sequence is 13 residues long. V dropped 8 bases and J dropped 1 base, with 12 bases sitting between them. CDR1 is ENHRY, CDR2 SYGVKD, per germline. The CDR3 nucleotides are TGTGCCATCGTCGACAATAGGTCCTACGAGCAGTACTTC. As protein: CAIVDNRSYEQYF.

J is TRBJ1-6 and V is TRBV9; TRBD1 agrees at 9 bases. This CDR3 region has 15 residues. From germline, CDR1 is SGDLS and CDR2 YYNGEE. V lost 4 bases, J lost 9 bases, and 8 bases stayed unmatched. The CDR3 DNA follows: TGTGCCAGCAGCAGCCGGGACAGGGAGAGTTCACCCCTCCACTTT. It codes for CASSSRDRESSPLHF.

The chain uses TRBV20-1 and TRBJ1-5; tentatively, D is TRBD1 (6 bases). Trimming took 3 bases from V and 2 from J, leaving 11 bases between them. CDR1 is DFQATT, CDR2 SNEGSKA, per germline (reference sequence). The CDR3 sequence is 14 residues long. In DNA form, the CDR3 reads TGCAGTGCTAGTAGGGGGGCCGGCAATCAGCCCCAGCATTTT. This translates into CSASRGAGNQPQHF.

The genes are TRBV27 and TRBJ2-2; D may correspond to TRBD1 or TRBD2 (7 bases each). Trimming shortened V by 3 bases and J by 3 bases, and 14 bases separated the two germline ends. Germline V gene lookup returns CDR1 MNHEY and CDR2 SMNVEV (reference sequence). The CDR3 sequence is 16 residues long. CDR3 loop: CASSFRGRADTGELFF. Written as DNA, the CDR3 is TGTGCCAGCAGTTTCAGGGGGAGGGCCGACACCGGGGAGCTGTTTTTT.

This clone was counted once. V usage is TRBV5-4 and J usage is TRBJ1-1; D is unresolved. The germline V gene encodes CDR1 SGHNT and CDR2 YYREEE (reference sequence). The CDR3 length is 15 residues. Between the trimmed V and J ends, which lost 4 bases and 4 bases, there was a span of 17 bases. CDR3 sequence (DNA): TGTGCCAGCAGCCCCCACCCGGGAACCATCACTGAAGCTTTCTTT. This codes for CASSPHPGTITEAFF.

The chain couples TRBV3-1 (or the pseudogene TRBV3-2) to TRBJ2-1; TRBD2 is a possible D gene (6 bases). V lost 1 base and J lost 8, with 15 bases in between. CDR3 size: 15 residues. Germline CDR1 is LGHDT and CDR2 is YNNKEL (reference sequence). CDR3 amino acids: CASSQVIGTLDEQFF. The DNA of the CDR3 is TGTGCCAGCAGCCAAGTAATTGGGACTCTGGATGAGCAGTTCTTC.

As concerns this clone: Germline and junction disagree at one end, which may indicate a read error. The rearrangement uses TRBV18 and TRBJ2-5; TRBD2 agrees at 13 bases. In germline, CDR1 is KGHSH, CDR2 LQKENI. The length of the CDR3 is 16 residues. CDR3 amino acids: CASSMTSGGFAENQYF. In DNA form, the CDR3 reads TGTGCCAGCTCAATGACTAGCGGGGGGTTCGCAGAGAACCAGTACTTC.

This rearrangement joins TRBV6-6 to TRBJ1-2, with TRBD1 matching 9 bases. V trimming: 6 bases; J trimming: 3 bases; junction bases outside the gene matches: 5. CDR1 is MNHNY and CDR2 is SVGAGI in the germline V gene (reference sequence). The CDR3 loop spans 14 amino acids. In DNA form, the CDR3 reads TGTGCCAGCAGCCCGACAGGGGGTCACTATGGCTACACCTTC. It is translated as CASSPTGGHYGYTF.

The chain couples TRBV11-1 to TRBJ1-3; D remains unclear. The CDR3 has 13 amino acids. Per germline, CDR1 SGHAT and CDR2 FQDESV (reference sequence). V was trimmed by 5 bases and J by 3 bases, leaving 8 bases between them. CDR3 residues: CASSNSLGNTIYF. Written as DNA, the CDR3 is TGTGCCAGCAGCAACAGTCTTGGAAACACCATATATTTT.

V gene TRBV7-3 combines with J gene TRBJ2-3, with unresolved D. The ends were cut back, 1 base at V and 1 base at J, with 6 bases in the middle. This CDR3 comprises 14 residues. Germline V gene sequence: CDR1 SGHTA, CDR2 FQGTGA. The CDR3 nucleotides read TGTGCCAGCAGCTTAAGCGGAGGCACAGATACGCAGTATTTT. This encodes CASSLSGGTDTQYF. Using reference TRBV7-3 and TRBJ2-3 for the parts outside the CDR3, the full variable domain is GAGVSQTPSNKVTEKGKYVELRCDPISGHTALYWYRQSLGQGPEFLIYFQGTGAADDSGLPNDRFFAVRPEGSVSTLKIQRTERGDSAVYLCASSLSGGTDTQYFGPGTRLTVL.

This clone showed up just once. The V call is TRBV3-1 (or the pseudogene TRBV3-2), the J call TRBJ2-7; D is uncertain. The CDR3 is 11 residues long. V dropped 3 bases and J dropped 6 bases, with 6 bases sitting between them. Germline V CDR1 and CDR2: LGHDT, YNNKEL (reference sequence). The CDR3 nucleotides read TGTGCCAGCAGCCAGGGGTCCGAGCAGTACTTC. Protein: CASSQGSEQYF.